This T cell receptor beta chain appears in the sequencing data of a study of T cells in Graves' hyperthyroidism and ophthalmopathy. The CDR3 covers 14 residues. V trimming: 6 bases; J trimming: 4 bases; junction bases outside the gene matches: 6. This clonotype was seen many times. Researchers amplified the TCR beta CDR3 regions from RNA transcripts. The HTBI primer set was used in a first-round RT-PCR of the TCR CDR3. MiXCR, applied by TCRdb to the multiplex PCR reads, yields one record per CDR3 protein. This table holds 600,000 to 850,000 distinct CDR3 sequences, under 20% found once. The chain employs TRBV12-3 or TRBV12-4 and TRBJ2-3, with TRBD1 matching over 8 bases. The sequenced sample consisted of blood. This TCR came from a woman in her forties or fifties with Graves' hyperthyroidism that later progressed to Graves' ophthalmopathy. The CDR3 here is CASSLPGGADTQYF. The CDR3 DNA follows: TGTGCCAGCAGCCTCCCAGGGGGCGCAGATACGCAGTATTTT.